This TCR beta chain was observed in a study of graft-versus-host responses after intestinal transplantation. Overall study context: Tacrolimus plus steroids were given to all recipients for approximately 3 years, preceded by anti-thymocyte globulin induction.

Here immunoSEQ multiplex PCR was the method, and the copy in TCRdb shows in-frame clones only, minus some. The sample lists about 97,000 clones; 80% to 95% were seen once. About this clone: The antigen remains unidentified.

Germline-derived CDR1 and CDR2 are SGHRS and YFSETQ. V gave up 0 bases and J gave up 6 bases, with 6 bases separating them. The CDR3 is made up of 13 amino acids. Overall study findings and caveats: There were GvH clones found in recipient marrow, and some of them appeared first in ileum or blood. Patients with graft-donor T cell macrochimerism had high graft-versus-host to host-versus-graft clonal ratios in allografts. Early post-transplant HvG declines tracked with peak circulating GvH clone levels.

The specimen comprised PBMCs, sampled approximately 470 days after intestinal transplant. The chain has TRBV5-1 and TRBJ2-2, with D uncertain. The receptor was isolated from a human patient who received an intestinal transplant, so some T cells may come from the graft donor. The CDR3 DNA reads TGCGCCAGCAGCTTGGGAGTGGCCGGGGAGCTGTTTTTT. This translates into CASSLGVAGELFF.